This is a list of T cell receptor beta chains from one sample in a study of molecular identifiers for immune sequencing clone quantification. MiXCR was run by TCRdb on the PCR reads, yielding one entry per CDR3 protein. The sample lists around 470,000 distinct CDR3 sequences, about a fifth occurring once. The specimen sequenced was naive CD8+ T cells from blood, with Jurkat cell RNA spiked in. The source of these receptors is a human donor in good health. Some libraries in this study had Jurkat cell RNA spiked in. Each CDR3 is given with its conserved first and last residue. Each record gives: V gene, J gene, clone size, CDR3 length, D gene, CDR3 protein, CDR3 DNA. A D gene is named only where the DNA matches it firmly. Some rows have no size entry. The others give once, few or many, or a class for an expanded clone.

>TRBV4-1|TRBJ1-1|few|16|NA
CASTPTSPLVNTEAFF
TGCGCCAGCACCCCAACATCTCCCTTAGTGAACACTGAAGCTTTCTTT
>TRBV7-7|TRBJ2-7|many|15|TRBD1
CASSPWTGSSYEQYF
TGTGCTAGCAGCCCCTGGACAGGGAGCTCCTACGAGCAGTACTTC
>TRBV7-9|TRBJ1-6|NA|15|NA
CASSSPGHQNSPLHF
TGTGCCAGCAGCTCTCCGGGACACCAGAATTCACCCCTCCACTTT
>TRBV29-1|TRBJ2-5|many|15|NA
CSVTNPQDLQETQYF
TGCAGCGTTACGAACCCCCAGGACCTCCAAGAGACCCAGTACTTC
>TRBV7-6|TRBJ2-7|few|13|NA
CASSRDSTGEQYF
TGTGCCAGCAGCCGGGACTCAACGGGGGAGCAGTACTTC
>TRBV6-5|TRBJ1-2|many|17|NA
CASSYATDHWNCYGYTF
TGTGCCAGCAGTTACGCAACAGACCATTGGAACTGCTATGGCTACACCTTC
>TRBV5-1|TRBJ1-1|many|13|TRBD1
CASSLGTGPEAFF
TGCGCCAGCAGCTTGGGGACAGGGCCTGAAGCTTTCTTT
>TRBV6-5|TRBJ1-2|few|16|NA
CASSPPTGYRNYGYTF
TGTGCCAGCAGCCCCCCGACGGGGTATCGGAACTATGGCTACACCTTC
>TRBV7-9|TRBJ1-1|NA|15|TRBD1
CASSLGQGSNTEAFF
TGTGCCAGCAGCTTAGGACAGGGAAGCAACACTGAAGCTTTCTTT
>TRBV19|TRBJ1-4|NA|14|NA
CASSIREPAEKLFF
TGTGCCAGTAGTATCAGGGAGCCAGCGGAAAAACTGTTTTTT
>TRBV2|TRBJ2-3|many|19|TRBD2
CASGKGRTSGISSTDTQYF
TGTGCCAGCGGGAAAGGGCGGACTAGCGGAATATCTAGCACAGATACGCAGTATTTT
>TRBV29-1|TRBJ2-1|many|13|TRBD1
CSVTDREYNEQFF
TGCAGCGTGACCGACAGGGAATACAATGAGCAGTTCTTC
>TRBV4-3|TRBJ2-7|few|15|NA
CASSQDSWQNYEQYF
TGCGCCAGCAGCCAAGATTCATGGCAGAACTACGAGCAGTACTTC
>TRBV13|TRBJ2-7|NA|14|NA
CASSRRDQIYEQYF
TGTGCCAGCAGTCGACGGGACCAAATCTACGAGCAGTACTTC
>TRBV4-1|TRBJ2-2|NA|16|NA
CASSQRTGLDIGELFF
TGCGCCAGCAGCCAACGTACGGGACTCGACATCGGGGAGCTGTTTTTT
>TRBV20-1|TRBJ2-3|few|15|NA
CSAKLRGPSTDTQYF
TGCAGTGCAAAACTCCGGGGGCCTAGCACAGATACGCAGTATTTT
>TRBV6-1|TRBJ1-1|many|13|NA
CASRETPNTEAFF
TGTGCCAGCAGGGAGACACCGAACACTGAAGCTTTCTTT
>TRBV5-1|TRBJ2-3|many|14|NA
CASSLVSDTDTQYF
TGCGCCAGCAGCTTGGTATCGGACACAGATACGCAGTATTTT
>TRBV20-1|TRBJ2-3|many|15|NA
CSARGRTEFTDTQYF
TGCAGTGCTAGAGGGAGGACAGAGTTCACAGATACGCAGTATTTT
>TRBV5-1|TRBJ2-3|many|15|NA
CASSLDASSTDTQYF
TGCGCCAGCAGCTTGGATGCCAGCAGCACAGATACGCAGTATTTT
>TRBV9|TRBJ1-1|NA|13|TRBD1
CASSGDRGLEAFF
TGTGCCAGCAGCGGGGACAGGGGTCTTGAAGCTTTCTTT
>TRBV7-9|TRBJ2-4|few|14|NA
CASSLREEGNIQYF
TGTGCCAGCAGCTTACGCGAAGAGGGAAACATTCAGTACTTC
>TRBV3-1|TRBJ1-1|NA|17|NA
CASSHLRGERMNTEAFF
TGTGCCAGCAGCCATCTCCGCGGGGAGCGTATGAACACTGAAGCTTTCTTT